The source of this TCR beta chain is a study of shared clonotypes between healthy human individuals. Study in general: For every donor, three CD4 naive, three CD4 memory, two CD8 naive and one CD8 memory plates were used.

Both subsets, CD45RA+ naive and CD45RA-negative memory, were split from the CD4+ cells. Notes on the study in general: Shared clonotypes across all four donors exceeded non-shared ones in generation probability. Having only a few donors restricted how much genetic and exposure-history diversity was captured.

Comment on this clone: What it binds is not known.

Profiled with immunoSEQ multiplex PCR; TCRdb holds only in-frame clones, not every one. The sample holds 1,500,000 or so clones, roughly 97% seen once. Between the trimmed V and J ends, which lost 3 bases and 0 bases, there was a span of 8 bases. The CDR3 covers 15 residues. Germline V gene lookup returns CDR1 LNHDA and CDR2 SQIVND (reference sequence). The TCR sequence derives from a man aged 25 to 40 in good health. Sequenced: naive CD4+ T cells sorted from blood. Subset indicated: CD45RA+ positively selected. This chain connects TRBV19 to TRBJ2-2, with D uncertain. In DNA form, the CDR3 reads TGTGCCAGTAGTATGTCCAGTCCGAACACCGGGGAGCTGTTTTTT. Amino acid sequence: CASSMSSPNTGELFF.